These 18 T cell receptor beta chains originate from one sample sequenced in a study of radiotherapy plus CTLA-4 blockade in lung cancer. Sequenced by immunoSEQ multiplex PCR; TCRdb stores in-frame clones only, minus some. The sample yields 130,000 or so clones, 90% seen once. The sample here was peripheral blood, taken from a patient treated with radiotherapy plus ipilimumab. Receptors were obtained from a human donor with non-small cell lung cancer that progressed on radiotherapy plus ipilimumab.

The rearrangement links TRBV5-6 to TRBJ2-2; TRBD1 agrees at 11 bases. From germline, CDR1 is SGHDT and CDR2 YYEEEE. This CDR3 contains 18 residues. Germline trimming cut 4 bases from V and 5 bases from J; bases unmatched to any gene: 13. The CDR3 DNA reads TGTGCCAGCAGCCCACGGACAGGGGGCGTAAGACCTACCGGGGAGCTGTTTTTT. Its translation: CASSPRTGGVRPTGELFF. Based on the CDR3 plus reference TRBV5-6 and TRBJ2-2, the full variable domain is DAGVTQSPTHLIKTRGQQVTLRCSPKSGHDTVSWYQQALGQGPQFIFQYYEEEERQRGNFPDRFSGHQFPNYSSELNVNALLLGDSALYLCASSPRTGGVRPTGELFFGEGSRLTVL.

The rearrangement uses TRBV27 and TRBJ2-7; TRBD1 might be the D (5 bases). CDR3 length equals 17 residues. CDR1 is MNHEY, CDR2 SMNVEV, per germline (reference sequence). V shed 6 bases and J shed 7 bases, with 28 bases lying between them. The DNA of the CDR3 is TGTGCCAGCAGCCTCCTTACAGGTACGGCGGAGTACGAGGAGCAGTACTTC. It codes for CASSLLTGTAEYEEQYF.

The chain combines TRBV28 with TRBJ1-2; 7 bases line up with TRBD1. The CDR3 has 13 residues. Germline values: CDR1 MDHEN, CDR2 SYDVKM. Unmatched junction bases numbered 5, after V lost 6 bases and J lost 4 bases. The CDR3 loop is CASRTGVSYGYTF. The CDR3 region has the DNA TGTGCCAGCAGAACAGGGGTTAGCTATGGCTACACCTTC.

This chain connects TRBV6-1 to TRBJ1-1, with a tentative D call TRBD1 (5 bases). CDR1 and CDR2 from the germline V gene are MNHNS and SASEGT. Trimming stripped 8 bases from V and 7 bases from J, with 20 bases between. CDR3 size: 14 residues. The DNA of the CDR3 is TGTGCCAGCCCCCCCGGTGGCGGGGCCCGTGAAGCTTTCTTT. Residues: CASPPGGGAREAFF.

The rearrangement uses TRBV9 and TRBJ2-2, with 10 bases aligning to TRBD2. The CDR3 runs to 16 residues. Germline CDR1 is SGDLS and CDR2 is YYNGEE. V lost 2 bases, J lost 0 bases, and 1 base stayed unmatched. The CDR3 spells CASSVTSGSNTGELFF. The CDR3 nucleotides read TGTGCCAGCAGCGTGACTAGCGGGTCGAACACCGGGGAGCTGTTTTTT.

The DNA for the CDR3 is TGTGCCAGCAGTAGGACCACCCAAACTTATGGCTACACCTTC. Protein product: CASSRTTQTYGYTF. This chain uses TRBV6-1 with TRBJ1-2; no definite D call. Germline V gene data show CDR1 as MNHNS and CDR2 as SASEGT. Trimming took off 5 bases at V and 5 bases at J, with 15 bases between the two ends. The CDR3 contains 14 residues.

The chain combines TRBV6-1 with TRBJ2-1, with 7 bases matching TRBD2. Germline-derived CDR1 and CDR2 are MNHNS and SASEGT. V lost 0 bases to trimming and J lost 1 base; unmatched junction nucleotides: 21. The CDR3 is made up of 22 amino acids. In DNA, the CDR3 is TGTGCCAGCAGTGAAGCGGTCCAAGGAGGGAGGGTTGGGGTAAGTTCCTACAATGAGCAGTTCTTC. As protein: CASSEAVQGGRVGVSSYNEQFF.

This chain connects TRBV19 to TRBJ1-5; 7 bases match TRBD1. The CDR3 has 12 amino acids. CDR1 is LNHDA, CDR2 SQIVND, per germline (reference sequence). Losses at the gene ends were 8 bases for V and 4 bases for J; bases not matched to a gene: 2. The DNA of the CDR3 is TGTGCCAGTGAGGACAGGAATCAGCCCCAGCATTTT. This codes for CASEDRNQPQHF.

This chain links TRBV9 with TRBJ2-2, with D perhaps matching TRBD2 (6 bases). Germline CDR1 and CDR2: SGDLS and YYNGEE. V lost 3 bases and J lost 4, with 19 bases in between. This CDR3 is built from 17 residues. The CDR3 region has the DNA TGTGCCAGCAGCGCCCGGAGGGGAAGGGACGTCACCGGGGAGCTGTTTTTT. Amino acid sequence: CASSARRGRDVTGELFF.

The rearrangement uses TRBV18 and TRBJ2-1; 13 positions agree with TRBD2. The V segment lost 0 bases and the J segment 8 bases; nucleotides outside the gene matches: 7. This CDR3 has 17 amino acids. From germline, CDR1 is KGHSH and CDR2 LQKENI. The CDR3 loop is CASSPPLLAGGPYEQFF. The CDR3 bases are TGTGCCAGCTCACCACCGTTACTAGCGGGAGGGCCCTATGAGCAGTTCTTC.

This chain joins TRBV2 and TRBJ1-6; no reliable D call. V was pared by 6 bases and J by 6 bases, with 3 bases between. CDR1 is SNHLY and CDR2 is FYNNEI in the germline V gene. The CDR3 sequence is 11 residues long. The CDR3 DNA follows: TGTGCCAGCAGGGTTAATTCACCCCTCCACTTT. Translating it yields CASRVNSPLHF.

V gene TRBV19 combines with J gene TRBJ1-1; perhaps TRBD1 as D (5 bases). V lost 5 bases and J lost 2, with 12 bases in between. Per germline, CDR1 LNHDA and CDR2 SQIVND (reference sequence). This CDR3 has 14 residues. The chain's CDR3 is CASSPLGGNTEAFF. The DNA of the CDR3 is TGTGCCAGTAGTCCCCTGGGGGGTAACACTGAAGCTTTCTTT.

This chain joins TRBV5-1 and TRBJ1-2, with a weak D call TRBD1 (5 bases). V lost 7 bases, J lost 7 bases, and 20 bases lay in between. This CDR3 is 14 amino acids long. CDR1 is SGHRS, CDR2 YFSETQ, per germline. DNA for the CDR3: TGCGCCAGCGTGCCGGGACCTGGGGAGTTTGGCTACACCTTC. Its protein is CASVPGPGEFGYTF.

The V call is TRBV19, the J call TRBJ2-2, with a possible D match to TRBD1 (5 bases). V dropped 7 bases and J dropped 1 base, with 10 bases sitting between them. This CDR3 has 14 amino acids. CDR1 LNHDA and CDR2 SQIVND come from the germline V gene (reference sequence). CDR3 in DNA: TGTGCCAGTAACCGAGGACAGAACACCGGGGAGCTGTTTTTT. The encoded protein is CASNRGQNTGELFF.

V and J are TRBV4-1 and TRBJ2-1; TRBD2 aligns across 9 bases. With 0 bases clipped from V and 4 bases from J, the junction kept 7 bases outside the gene matches. Germline values: CDR1 MGHRA, CDR2 YSYEKL. CDR3 size: 17 residues. CDR3 in amino acids: CASSQDPPSGTYNEQFF. The CDR3 DNA follows: TGCGCCAGCAGCCAAGATCCGCCTAGCGGGACATACAATGAGCAGTTCTTC.

The chain joins TRBV5-6 to TRBJ2-3; 10 nucleotides agree with TRBD2. Germline values: CDR1 SGHDT, CDR2 YYEEEE. The CDR3 has 19 residues. J gave up 0 bases and V 4 bases, and 14 bases lay outside the gene matches. DNA for the CDR3: TGTGCCAGCAGCCCGAGCCCTAGCGGGAGTTTTCTGAGCACAGATACGCAGTATTTT. This translates into CASSPSPSGSFLSTDTQYF.

V gene TRBV4-1 combines with J gene TRBJ2-1; TRBD2 aligns across 10 bases. V lost 0 bases and J lost 10; bases outside the gene matches: 9. The CDR3 totals 16 residues. The germline gives CDR1 MGHRA, CDR2 YSYEKL. The CDR3 loop is CASSQETASGSGEQFF. The CDR3 bases are TGCGCCAGCAGCCAAGAAACGGCTAGCGGGAGTGGGGAGCAGTTCTTC.

This chain joins TRBV29-1 and TRBJ1-1; D remains ambiguous. Germline V gives CDR1 SQVTM, CDR2 ANQGSEA. Trimming cost V 7 bases and J 2 bases, with 11 bases left between them. The CDR3 totals 12 residues. The CDR3, as DNA: TGCAGCGATTACAGTGGAAACACTGAAGCTTTCTTT. Encoded protein: CSDYSGNTEAFF.